This T cell receptor (beta chain) was sequenced in a study of cytomegalovirus exposure and HLA in healthy donors. In the study overall: Out of approximately 400 genotyped donors, approximately 84% belonged to the Caucasian-associated ancestry cluster. Study-level findings and limits: Usually a TCR sequence was rare, but some public TCRs were found in many donors. Analysis performed later showed TCR beta chains linked to HLA being more clonally expanded than equally common others.

The CDR3 is made up of 15 amino acids. V gave up 0 bases and J gave up 7 bases, with 15 bases separating them. In germline, CDR1 is MNHNY, CDR2 SVGAGI (reference sequence). This clone has a single count. The antigen is undetermined. The primer mix had 60 Vbeta and 13 Jbeta primers. Method: immunoSEQ multiplex PCR; TCRdb's copy keeps in-frame clones and lacks some. Of around 180,000 clones listed, around four fifths were seen once; the top ten hold under 5%. Input material: PBMCs. The chain recombines TRBV6-6 with TRBJ1-2, with D perhaps matching TRBD1 (6 bases). The origin of this receptor is a girl under 18 in good health and CMV-seropositive. The CDR3 reads CASSYSRSGVFGYTF. The CDR3 coding sequence is TGTGCCAGCAGTTACTCGAGGTCAGGGGTGTTTGGCTACACCTTC.